The clone carrying this TCR beta chain showed up just once. The data belong to a study of CD8 T cells in Susac syndrome. The study sequenced TCR beta in blood CD8+ and CD4+ T cells. Multiple sclerosis controls were treatment-naive patients with stable or active relapsing-remitting disease. Isolation of CD8+ and CD4+ T cells was performed negatively, whereas enrichment of TEMRA cells was done by FACS. The V segment lost 5 bases and the J segment 4 bases; nucleotides outside the gene matches: 7. The CDR3 runs 13 residues. Germline CDR1 and CDR2: DFQATT and SNEGSKA (reference sequence). Reverse transcription of about 0.5 to 1 ug RNA used random hexamers. TCRdb processed the immunoSEQ multiplex PCR reads anew with MiXCR; each CDR3 protein has one entry. The sample records around 130,000 distinct CDR3 sequences, 65% to 90% being singletons.

The chain links TRBV20-1 to TRBJ1-1, with TRBD1 matching 7 bases. The sequenced material came from CD8+ T cells from PBMCs. The clonotype originates from a human donor with multiple sclerosis. DNA of the CDR3: TGCAGTGCTCCTCGACAGGGAACCACTGAAGCTTTCTTT. Translated, it gives CSAPRQGTTEAFF.